The source of this T cell receptor beta chain is a study of cytomegalovirus exposure and HLA in healthy donors. About the research overall: Unique TCRs numbering about 87 million, obtained from HLA-typed donors, made up an early data release. Study-wide points: It was likely that a cluster of highly shared sequence variants was a sequencing artifact. Reported results showed that the classifier diagnosed cytomegalovirus status with high specificity and sensitivity.

Although they were nominally healthy when sampled, donors likely had unrecorded immune exposures. The CDR3 is 15 residues long. Germline loops: CDR1 SGHVS, CDR2 FQNEAQ. The V segment lost 3 bases and the J segment 7 bases; nucleotides outside the gene matches: 6. PCR used 60 Vbeta primers and 13 Jbeta primers. Measured with immunoSEQ multiplex PCR; TCRdb has only the in-frame clones, and not every one. The repertoire has some 100,000 clones, 76% of them found once; the top ten carry 3.5% to 5%. Turning to this clone: Its antigen remains unidentified.

The receptor was derived from a man between 40 and 49 years old in good health and CMV-seronegative. Sequencing was carried out using PBMCs. This chain joins TRBV7-8 and TRBJ2-3, with TRBD2 identical over 11 bases. In DNA, the CDR3 is TGTGCCAGCAGCTTGTCTCTAGCGGGGGGAAATACGCAGTATTTT. Translating it yields CASSLSLAGGNTQYF.